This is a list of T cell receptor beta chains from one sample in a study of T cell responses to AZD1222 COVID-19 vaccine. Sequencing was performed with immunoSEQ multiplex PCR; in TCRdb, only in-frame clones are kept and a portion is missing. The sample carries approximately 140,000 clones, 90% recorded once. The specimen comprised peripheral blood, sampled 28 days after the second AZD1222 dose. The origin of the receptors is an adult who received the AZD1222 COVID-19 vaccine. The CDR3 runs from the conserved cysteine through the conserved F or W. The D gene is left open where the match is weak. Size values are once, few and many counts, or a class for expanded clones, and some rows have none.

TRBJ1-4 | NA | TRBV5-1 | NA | CASSLGRVPNEKLFF | TGCGCCAGCAGCTTGGGTAGGGTACCGAATGAAAAACTGTTTTTT
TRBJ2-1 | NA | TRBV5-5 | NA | CASSLLGSSYNEQFF | TGTGCCAGCAGCTTGCTGGGGAGCTCCTACAATGAGCAGTTCTTC
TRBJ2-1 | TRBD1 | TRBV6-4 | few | CASSDGTGGNEQFF | TGTGCCAGCAGTGACGGGACAGGGGGCAATGAGCAGTTCTTC
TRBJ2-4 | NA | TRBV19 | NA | CASSIPGSTQYF | TGTGCCAGTAGTATCCCAGGGAGCACTCAGTACTTC
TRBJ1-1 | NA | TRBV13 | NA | CASSQWGRTNTEAFF | TGTGCCAGCAGCCAATGGGGCAGAACGAACACTGAAGCTTTCTTT
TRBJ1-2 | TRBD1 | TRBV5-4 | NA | CASRDTGGSNYGYTF | TGTGCCAGCAGGGACACAGGGGGATCGAACTATGGCTACACCTTC
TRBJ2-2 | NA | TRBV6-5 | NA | CASSATNLNTGELFF | TGTGCCAGCAGCGCGACTAACCTGAACACCGGGGAGCTGTTTTTT
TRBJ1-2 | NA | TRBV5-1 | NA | CASSEETASYGYTF | TGCGCCAGCAGCGAAGAGACAGCCTCCTATGGCTACACCTTC
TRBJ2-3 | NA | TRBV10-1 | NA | CASSAGGNTDTQYF | TGCGCCAGCAGTGCCGGCGGGAACACAGATACGCAGTATTTT
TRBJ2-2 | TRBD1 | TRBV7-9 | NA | CASSQTGEANTGELFF | TGTGCCAGCAGCCAGACAGGGGAAGCGAACACCGGGGAGCTGTTTTTT
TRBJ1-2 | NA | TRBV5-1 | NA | CASSPGHRDGYTF | TGCGCCAGCAGCCCAGGACATCGAGATGGCTACACCTTC
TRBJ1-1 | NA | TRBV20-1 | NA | CSARGGTEAFF | TGCAGTGCTAGAGGGGGCACTGAAGCTTTCTTT
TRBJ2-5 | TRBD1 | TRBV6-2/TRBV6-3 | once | CASSYPRTGVRTQYF | TGTGCCAGCAGTTACCCAAGGACAGGGGTTAGGACCCAGTACTTC
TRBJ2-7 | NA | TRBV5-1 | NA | CASSLEASSGEQYF | TGCGCCAGCAGCTTGGAGGCTAGCTCGGGTGAGCAGTACTTC
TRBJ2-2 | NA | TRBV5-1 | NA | CASRRTGELFF | TGCGCCAGCAGACGGACCGGGGAGCTGTTTTTT
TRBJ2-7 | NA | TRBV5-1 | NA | CASSLDGSISYEQYF | TGCGCCAGCAGCTTGGATGGAAGCATCTCCTACGAGCAGTACTTC
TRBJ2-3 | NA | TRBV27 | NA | CASSSLRAGTDTQYF | TGTGCCAGCAGTTCCCTGCGGGCAGGCACAGATACGCAGTATTTT
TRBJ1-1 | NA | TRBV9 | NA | CASSVGRERTEAFF | TGTGCCAGCAGCGTAGGCAGGGAGAGAACTGAAGCTTTCTTT
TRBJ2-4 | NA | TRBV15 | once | CATSRDRAGLGPSLAKNIQYF | TGTGCCACCAGCAGAGACAGGGCCGGTTTGGGTCCCAGCTTGGCCAAAAACATTCAGTACTTC
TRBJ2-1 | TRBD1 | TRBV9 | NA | CASSGPGQGWNEQFF | TGTGCCAGCAGCGGACCCGGACAGGGATGGAATGAGCAGTTCTTC
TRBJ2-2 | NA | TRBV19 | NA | CASSASSGTLNTGELFF | TGTGCCAGTAGTGCCTCCTCCGGGACACTGAACACCGGGGAGCTGTTTTTT
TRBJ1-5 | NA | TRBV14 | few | CASSQAVNQPQHF | TGTGCCAGCAGCCAAGCGGTAAATCAGCCCCAGCATTTT
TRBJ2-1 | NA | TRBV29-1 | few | CSVADSGHEQFF | TGCAGCGTTGCTGACTCTGGCCATGAGCAGTTCTTC
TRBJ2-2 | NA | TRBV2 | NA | CASSEARWNTGELFF | TGTGCCAGCAGTGAAGCGCGTTGGAACACCGGGGAGCTGTTTTTT
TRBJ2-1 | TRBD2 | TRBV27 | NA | CASNRLAGGDEQFF | TGTGCCAGCAATAGACTAGCGGGAGGTGATGAGCAGTTCTTC
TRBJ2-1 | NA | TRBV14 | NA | CASSQAPSMSEQFF | TGTGCCAGCAGCCAAGCTCCGTCTATGAGCGAGCAGTTCTTC
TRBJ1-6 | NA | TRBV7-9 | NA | CASSLDGQWDSPLHF | TGTGCCAGCAGCTTAGATGGACAGTGGGATTCACCCCTCCACTTT
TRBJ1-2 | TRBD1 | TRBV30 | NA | CASDQGAQNGYTF | TGTGCCTCGGACCAGGGGGCGCAAAATGGCTACACCTTC
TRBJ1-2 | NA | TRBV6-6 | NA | CASSPRLSGYTF | TGTGCCAGCAGTCCACGGCTAAGTGGCTACACCTTC
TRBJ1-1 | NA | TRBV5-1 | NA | CASTPQGSGTNTEAFF | TGCGCCAGCACCCCCCAAGGTTCCGGCACGAACACTGAAGCTTTCTTT
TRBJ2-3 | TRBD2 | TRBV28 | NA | CASSLEVAGGTEQYF | TGTGCCAGCAGTTTAGAGGTAGCGGGGGGGACGGAGCAGTATTTT
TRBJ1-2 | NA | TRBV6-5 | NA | CASSYYGQSYGYTF | TGTGCCAGCAGTTACTATGGACAGAGCTATGGCTACACCTTC
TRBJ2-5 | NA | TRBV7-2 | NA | CASTLALQETQYF | TGTGCCAGCACCCTAGCGCTTCAAGAGACCCAGTACTTC
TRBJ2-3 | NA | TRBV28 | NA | CASSSPSYTDTQYF | TGTGCCAGCAGTTCCCCATCCTACACAGATACGCAGTATTTT
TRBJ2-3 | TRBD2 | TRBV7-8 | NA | CASSLGGTSATDTQYF | TGTGCCAGCAGCTTAGGGGGGACTAGCGCCACAGATACGCAGTATTTT
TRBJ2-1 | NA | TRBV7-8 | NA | CASSRAREQFF | TGTGCCAGCAGCCGGGCCCGTGAGCAGTTCTTC
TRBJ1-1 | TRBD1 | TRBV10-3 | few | CAIGQGGPYEAFF | TGTGCCATAGGACAAGGGGGCCCCTATGAAGCTTTCTTT
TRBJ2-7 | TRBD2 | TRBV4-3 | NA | CASSQDWTSGYEQYF | TGCGCCAGCAGCCAAGATTGGACTAGCGGCTATGAGCAGTACTTC
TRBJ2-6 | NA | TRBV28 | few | CASSPGGHSGANVLTF | TGTGCCAGCAGTCCCGGCGGGCACTCTGGGGCCAACGTCCTGACTTTC
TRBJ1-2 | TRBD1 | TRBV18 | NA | CASSLQGGSTNYGYTF | TGTGCCAGCTCGCTACAGGGGGGATCGACTAACTATGGCTACACCTTC
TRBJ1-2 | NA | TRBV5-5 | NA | CASSLAGYYGYTF | TGTGCCAGCAGCTTGGCTGGGTACTATGGCTACACCTTC
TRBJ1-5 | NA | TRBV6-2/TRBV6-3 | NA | CASSFPGQVSNQPQHF | TGTGCCAGCAGTTTCCCCGGACAAGTGAGCAATCAGCCCCAGCATTTT
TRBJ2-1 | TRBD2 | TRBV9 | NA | CASSPSGSFYNEQFF | TGTGCCAGCAGCCCAAGCGGGAGTTTCTACAATGAGCAGTTCTTC
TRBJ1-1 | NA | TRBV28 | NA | CASSGQIGYTEAFF | TGTGCCAGCAGTGGGCAAATAGGGTACACTGAAGCTTTCTTT